Below, 6 T cell receptor beta chains from the same sample are listed, as sequenced in a study of T cell clonotyping in hematopoietic cell transplantation. TCRdb keeps only in-frame clones here, not all; method: immunoSEQ multiplex PCR. Of thousands of clones in the sample, 90% were seen once. Specimen: peripheral blood mononuclear cells. These TCRs come from a man aged 35-49 years in good health. Some clones in this sample may be carry-over from other donors' samples.

The chain joins TRBV28 to TRBJ2-1, with 10 bases identical to TRBD2. V shed 4 bases and J 7 bases; nucleotides not matched to a gene: 10. Germline lookup yields CDR1 MDHEN and CDR2 SYDVKM. CDR3 length equals 16 residues. The DNA of the CDR3 is TGTGCCAGCAGTTCTCGCGCTAGCGGGAGTCGAAATGAGCAGTTCTTC. Translated, it gives CASSSRASGSRNEQFF.

The V and J genes are TRBV5-1 and TRBJ2-7; TRBD2 matches 12 bases. After removal of 4 bases from V and 7 bases from J, the junction contained 3 bases not matched to a gene. The CDR3 has 13 residues. CDR1 is SGHRS and CDR2 is YFSETQ in the germline V gene. CDR3 nucleotide sequence: TGCGCCAGCAGCCGACTAGCGGGAGATGAGCAGTACTTC. Protein: CASSRLAGDEQYF.

J is TRBJ2-2 and V is TRBV2; 7 bases line up with TRBD2. The CDR3 consists of 17 residues. Losses at the gene ends were 2 bases for V and 1 base for J; bases not matched to a gene: 7. CDR1 is SNHLY and CDR2 is FYNNEI in the germline V gene. The CDR3 here is CASSELRAGVNTGELFF. The CDR3 bases are TGTGCCAGCAGTGAATTAAGGGCGGGGGTGAACACCGGGGAGCTGTTTTTT.

The V and J genes are TRBV5-1 and TRBJ2-1, with D possibly matching TRBD2 (7 bases). Germline assignment: CDR1 SGHRS and CDR2 YFSETQ. Between the trimmed V and J ends, which lost 7 bases and 3 bases, there was a span of 17 bases. This CDR3 is built from 15 residues. CDR3 protein: CASGGGGGFYNEQFF. DNA of the CDR3: TGCGCCAGCGGCGGAGGCGGGGGCTTCTACAATGAGCAGTTCTTC.

V usage is TRBV2 and J usage is TRBJ1-1; D is possibly TRBD1 (5 bases). The germline CDR1 and CDR2 sequences are SNHLY and FYNNEI. V lost 7 bases and J lost 6, with 15 bases in between. The CDR3 has 13 amino acids. Written as DNA, the CDR3 is TGTGCCAGCAAAGATCAGGGCGTGCCTGAAGCTTTCTTT. Residues: CASKDQGVPEAFF.

The rearrangement uses TRBV4-2 and TRBJ2-5; TRBD2 might be the D (5 bases). Germline CDR1 is LGHNA and CDR2 is YNFKEQ. Trimming removed 1 base from V and 0 bases from J, with 6 bases in between. The CDR3 has 14 amino acids. This CDR3 reads CASSQAGYQETQYF. DNA of the CDR3: TGTGCCAGCAGCCAAGCGGGGTACCAAGAGACCCAGTACTTC.